This T cell receptor (beta chain) emerged from a study of blood T cell repertoires in COVID-19. Per the original methods: Reference gene primer amplification yielded estimated nucleated cell counts. Assay: immunoSEQ multiplex PCR; the TCRdb copy retains only in-frame clones and omits some. V and J calls and clone size are as listed in that table; D and trimming were resolved from the DNA. The data contain fewer than 35,000 clones, around 89% of them singletons. Germline V lookup: CDR1 LNHDA, CDR2 SQIVND (reference sequence). The CDR3 totals 14 residues. The V end lost 6 bases, the J end lost 1 base, and 12 bases lay between the germline ends.

The chain links TRBV19 to TRBJ1-1, with no clear D. The source of this sequence is a man aged 60 to 69 with active COVID-19. The material sequenced was peripheral blood. This CDR3 is CASSWWGGNTEAFF. CDR3 coding DNA: TGTGCCAGTAGCTGGTGGGGAGGGAACACTGAAGCTTTCTTT.